This TCR beta chain was documented in a study of blood T cell repertoires in COVID-19. Overall study context: There were acute and convalescent COVID-19 samples, and they came from the United States, Italy and Spain. T cells, B-cell-depleted T cells, or PBMCs supplied cDNA or gDNA.

This CDR3 is 16 amino acids long. Germline loops: CDR1 WNHNN, CDR2 SYGVQD (reference sequence). Of note for this clone: At one end, the junction sequence differs from germline, possibly due to a read error.

Per the authors' pipeline: Estimation of nucleated cell counts was performed using reference gene primer amplification. The assay was immunoSEQ multiplex PCR, and TCRdb's table has in-frame clones only and misses some. That table gives V, J and clone size, and the DNA gave D and trimming. Of 150,000 to 200,000 clones listed, nearly 90% are singletons. The sample taken for sequencing was peripheral blood. The receptor was isolated from a man between 60 and 75 years old with active or convalescent COVID-19. This sequence joins TRBV10-1 and TRBJ2-1, with 12 positions matching TRBD1. The CDR3 loop reads CASSESGTGGYYEQFF. CDR3 coding DNA: TGCGCCAGCAGTGAGTCTGGGACAGGGGGCTACTATGAGCAGTTCTTC.